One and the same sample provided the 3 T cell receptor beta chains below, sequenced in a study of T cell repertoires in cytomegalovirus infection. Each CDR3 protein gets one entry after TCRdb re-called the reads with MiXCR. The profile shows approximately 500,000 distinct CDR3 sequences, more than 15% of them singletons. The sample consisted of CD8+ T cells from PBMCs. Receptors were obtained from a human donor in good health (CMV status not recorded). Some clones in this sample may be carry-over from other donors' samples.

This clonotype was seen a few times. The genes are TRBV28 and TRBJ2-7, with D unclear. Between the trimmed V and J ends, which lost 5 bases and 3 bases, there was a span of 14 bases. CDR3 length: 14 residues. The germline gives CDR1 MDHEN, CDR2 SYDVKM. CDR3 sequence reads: CASSPRLEVYEQYF. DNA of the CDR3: TGTGCCAGCAGTCCCAGGTTGGAAGTCTACGAGCAGTACTTC.

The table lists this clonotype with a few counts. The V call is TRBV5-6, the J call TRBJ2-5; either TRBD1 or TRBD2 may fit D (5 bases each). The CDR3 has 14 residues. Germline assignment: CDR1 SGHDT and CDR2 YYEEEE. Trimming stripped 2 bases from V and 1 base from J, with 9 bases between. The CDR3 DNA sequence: TGTGCCAGCAGCTTCGGGACGACCCAAGAGACCCAGTACTTC. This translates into CASSFGTTQETQYF.

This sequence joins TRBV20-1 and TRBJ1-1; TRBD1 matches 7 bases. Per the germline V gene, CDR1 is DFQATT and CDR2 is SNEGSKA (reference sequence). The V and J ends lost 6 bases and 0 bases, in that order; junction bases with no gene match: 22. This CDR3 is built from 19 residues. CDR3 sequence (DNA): TGCAGTGCCCTTTATCGTCGGACAGGCGTAACTAGTATGAACACTGAAGCTTTCTTT. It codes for CSALYRRTGVTSMNTEAFF.